This T cell receptor beta chain was observed in a study of T-cell memory formation after mild COVID-19. This clonotype was detected a few times. What it binds is unknown. The CDR3 has 14 amino acids. Germline V gives CDR1 MNHEY, CDR2 SVGAGI. Trimming removed 11 bases at V and 7 bases at J, with 23 bases between. 5'RACE with constant-segment primers yielded barcoded, UMI-tagged TCR alpha and TCR beta cDNA libraries. TCRdb independently ran MiXCR on the 5' RACE reads; one entry per CDR3 protein. Among hundreds of thousands of distinct CDR3 sequences listed, around a fifth were seen once. Study outcomes and limitations: Later expanders leaned toward CD4+, whereas clones contracting from day 15 to 85 were balanced CD4/CD8.

The rearrangement uses TRBV6-5 and TRBJ1-1; D possibly corresponds to TRBD1 (6 bases). This sequence was found in a man aged 18 to 35 who had mild COVID-19 (a few samples of this study predate the infection). Cell type and time point are not known. Sequencing used PBMCs or a T cell subset sorted from them (not recorded which). CDR3 bases: TGTGCCGCAGAGGGGAGGGGGACGCGTGGTGAAGCTTTCTTT. The encoded protein is CAAEGRGTRGEAFF.